A selection of T cell receptor beta chains follows, all from one sample in a study of blood T cell repertoires in COVID-19. Sequenced by immunoSEQ multiplex PCR; TCRdb stores in-frame clones only, minus some. The table includes fewer than 250,000 clones, 83% detected once. Sequenced sample: PBMCs or T cells enriched from blood (not recorded which). These receptor sequences come from a woman aged 40 to 50 who had been exposed to COVID-19. CDR3s include the opening cysteine and the closing phenylalanine or tryptophan. The order of the fields is CDR3 DNA, CDR3 protein, D gene, CDR3 length, clone size, J gene, V gene. The D gene is left open where the match is weak. Some rows mark clone size as missing; the rest say once, few, many or name a class of expanded clone.

TGTGCCAGCAGTCAATGGGCGGACAGTAGCTATGGCTACACCTTC CASSQWADSSYGYTF . 15 . TRBJ1-2 TRBV6-5
TGTGCCAGCAGGAGAACAACTAATGAAAAACTGTTTTTT CASRRTTNEKLFF . 13 few TRBJ1-4 TRBV6-5
TGTGCCATCAGTGAGTACCAGGGGGGCGACGAGCAGTACTTC CAISEYQGGDEQYF . 14 . TRBJ2-7 TRBV10-3
TGTGCCAGCAGTTATACGACAGGAGTTAATTCACCCCTCCACTTT CASSYTTGVNSPLHF . 15 once TRBJ1-6 TRBV6-5
TGTGCCAGCTCACAATTCGGGACGGGGACAGGGGACACAGATACGCAGTATTTT CASSQFGTGTGDTDTQYF TRBD1 18 . TRBJ2-3 TRBV18
TGCGCCAGCAGCTTGGTCGGGGGGGACAATTCACCCCTCCACTTT CASSLVGGDNSPLHF . 15 few TRBJ1-6 TRBV5-1
TGTGCCAGCAGCCGGCGCGACAGGGGCGTCTATGGCTACACCTTC CASSRRDRGVYGYTF TRBD1 15 . TRBJ1-2 TRBV3-1/TRBV3-2
TGTGCCAGCACCGGGAGACAGGGGCCACCCTACGAGCAGTACTTC CASTGRQGPPYEQYF . 15 . TRBJ2-7 TRBV21-1
TGCGCCAGCAGCTTGGGCCGGGACAGGGGCCCCTACGAGCAGTACTTC CASSLGRDRGPYEQYF TRBD1 16 . TRBJ2-7 TRBV5-1
TGTGCCACCAGCAGGGACCGGGGTTACAATGAGCAGTTCTTC CATSRDRGYNEQFF . 14 . TRBJ2-1 TRBV15
TGTGCCACCACGGGGGAACACAGCTCCTACGAGCAGTACTTC CATTGEHSSYEQYF . 14 . TRBJ2-7 TRBV2
TGCAGCGTCGTGACAGGTTCCTCTGGAAACACCATATATTTT CSVVTGSSGNTIYF . 14 few TRBJ1-3 TRBV29-1
TGTGCCAGCAGTTCCTTTGGTGGGGAGAGGGTCGGCACCATATATTTT CASSSFGGERVGTIYF . 16 . TRBJ1-3 TRBV28
TGTGCCAGCAGCCGGCCAGGGCCGAATGAAAAACTGTTTTTT CASSRPGPNEKLFF . 14 . TRBJ1-4 TRBV4-2
TGTGCCAGCAGCCCGACAGGGGATCAGCCCCAGCATTTT CASSPTGDQPQHF TRBD1 13 . TRBJ1-5 TRBV3-1/TRBV3-2
TGTGCCAGCAGCTCGCGACAGGGGAACCATGAGCAGTTCTTC CASSSRQGNHEQFF TRBD1 14 few TRBJ2-1 TRBV7-3
TGTGCCAGCAGCCAAGGGAGGTCAGGGGGTGAAGCTTTCTTT CASSQGRSGGEAFF TRBD1 14 few TRBJ1-1 TRBV3-1/TRBV3-2
TGTGCCAGCAGTTTATTGTTCAGGGAAGATTCACCCCTCCACTTT CASSLLFREDSPLHF . 15 . TRBJ1-6 TRBV28
TGCAGTGCGAGTGGTGGCGGGGAAGAGACCCAGTACTTC CSASGGGEETQYF . 13 . TRBJ2-5 TRBV20-1
TGTGCCAGCAGCTTGGACAGAACTAATGAAAAACTGTTTTTT CASSLDRTNEKLFF . 14 . TRBJ1-4 TRBV5-5
TGTGCCAGCCTCTCCGGGACAGGCAATGAGCAGTTCTTC CASLSGTGNEQFF TRBD1 13 . TRBJ2-1 TRBV6-5
TGTGCCAGCAGCCAAGAACGGACAGGAACGTATGGCTATGGCTACACCTTC CASSQERTGTYGYGYTF TRBD1 17 . TRBJ1-2 TRBV14
TGCGCCAGCAGCTTTAAACAGGGGGCGGTTGGCTACACCTTC CASSFKQGAVGYTF TRBD1 14 . TRBJ1-2 TRBV5-1
TGTGCTAGTGGTTTCGTGGCCGTTTCGGGGGTGTACCAAGAGACCCAGTACTTC CASGFVAVSGVYQETQYF . 18 . TRBJ2-5 TRBV12-5
TGTGCCAGCAGCTTGAAACTAGCGGGGGGATCAAGCTCCTACAATGAGCAGTTCTTC CASSLKLAGGSSSYNEQFF TRBD2 19 . TRBJ2-1 TRBV5-4
TGTGCCAGCAGCCCACAGACTAGCGGGGGAGCCGGGGAGCTGTTTTTT CASSPQTSGGAGELFF TRBD2 16 . TRBJ2-2 TRBV7-3
TGTGCCAGCAGCCCCGGACAGTATCAGTCACCCCTCCACTTT CASSPGQYQSPLHF . 14 . TRBJ1-6 TRBV3-1/TRBV3-2
TGCGCCAGCAGGCCGGGACAGACCCACAATCAGCCCCAGCATTTT CASRPGQTHNQPQHF TRBD1 15 . TRBJ1-5 TRBV10-2
TGTGCCAGCAGATCTAGCGGCACCGGGGAGCTGTTTTTT CASRSSGTGELFF TRBD2 13 . TRBJ2-2 TRBV9
TGTGCCAGCAGCTTAGTTTCCGGGCAGGGTGGATACGAGCAGTACTTC CASSLVSGQGGYEQYF . 16 . TRBJ2-7 TRBV7-2
TGTGCCAGCAGTCCCGGGGACAGGGGTGCGAATGAGCAGTTCTTC CASSPGDRGANEQFF TRBD1 15 . TRBJ2-1 TRBV27
TGCGCCAGCAGCTTGGCCGGACAGGGGGCAACTGAAGCTTTCTTT CASSLAGQGATEAFF TRBD1 15 . TRBJ1-1 TRBV5-1